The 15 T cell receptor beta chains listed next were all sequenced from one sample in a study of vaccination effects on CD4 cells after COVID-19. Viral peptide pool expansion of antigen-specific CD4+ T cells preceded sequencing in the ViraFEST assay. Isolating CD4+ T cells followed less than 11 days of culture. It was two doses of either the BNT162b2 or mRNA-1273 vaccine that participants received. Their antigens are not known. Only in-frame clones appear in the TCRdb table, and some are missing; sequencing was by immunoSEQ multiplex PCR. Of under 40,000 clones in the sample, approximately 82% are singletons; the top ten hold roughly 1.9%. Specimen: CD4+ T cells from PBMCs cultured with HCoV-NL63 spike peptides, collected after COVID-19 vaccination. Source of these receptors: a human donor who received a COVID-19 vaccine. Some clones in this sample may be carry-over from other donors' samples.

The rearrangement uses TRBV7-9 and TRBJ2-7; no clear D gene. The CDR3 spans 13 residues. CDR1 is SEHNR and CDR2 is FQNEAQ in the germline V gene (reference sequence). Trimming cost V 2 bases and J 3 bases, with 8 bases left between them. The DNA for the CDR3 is TGTGCCAGCAGCTTAAATACGGACTACGAGCAGTACGTC. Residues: CASSLNTDYEQYV.

This chain's CDR3 is CASGPQGGGETQYF. The CDR3 region has the DNA TGTGCTAGTGGTCCTCAAGGGGGCGGCGAGACCCAGTACTTC. This chain joins TRBV12-5 and TRBJ2-5, with TRBD1 matching 7 bases. Germline V gene lookup returns CDR1 LGHNT and CDR2 FRNRAP. The CDR3 length is 14 residues. Losses at the gene ends were 5 bases for V and 5 bases for J; bases not matched to a gene: 8.

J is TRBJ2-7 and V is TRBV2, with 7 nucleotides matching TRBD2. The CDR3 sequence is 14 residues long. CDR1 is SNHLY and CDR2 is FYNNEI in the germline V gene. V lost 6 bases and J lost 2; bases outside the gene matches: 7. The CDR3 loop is CASSIQGLAYEQYV. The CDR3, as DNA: TGTGCCAGCAGCATACAAGGACTAGCCTACGAGCAGTACGTC.

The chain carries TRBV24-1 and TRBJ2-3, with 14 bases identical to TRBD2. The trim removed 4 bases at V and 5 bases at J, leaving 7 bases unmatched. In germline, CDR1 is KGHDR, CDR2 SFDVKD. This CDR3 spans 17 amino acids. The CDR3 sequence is CATSEPRLAGGGDTQYF. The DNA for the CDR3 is TGTGCCACCAGTGAACCTAGACTAGCGGGGGGGGGAGATACGCAGTATTTT.

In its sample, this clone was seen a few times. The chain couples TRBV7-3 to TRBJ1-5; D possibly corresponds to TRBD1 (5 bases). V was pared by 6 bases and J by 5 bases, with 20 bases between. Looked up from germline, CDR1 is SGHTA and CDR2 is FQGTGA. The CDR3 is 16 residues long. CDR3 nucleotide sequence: TGTGCCAGCAGTTTTAGGTGGGGGGAGCCAGATCAGCCCCAGCATTTT. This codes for CASSFRWGEPDQPQHF.

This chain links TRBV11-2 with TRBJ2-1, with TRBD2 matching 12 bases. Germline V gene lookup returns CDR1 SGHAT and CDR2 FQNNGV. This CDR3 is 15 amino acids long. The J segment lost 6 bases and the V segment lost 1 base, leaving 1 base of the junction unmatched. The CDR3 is CASSLATSGGNEQFF. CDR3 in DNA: TGTGCCAGCAGCTTAGCGACTAGCGGGGGCAATGAGCAGTTCTTC.

The CDR3 region is CASSQDKPRDGYTF. CDR3 in DNA: TGTGCCAGCAGCCAAGATAAACCCAGGGATGGCTACACCTTC. This chain joins TRBV3-1 (or the pseudogene TRBV3-2) and TRBJ1-2, with a possible D match to TRBD1 (5 bases). CDR1 and CDR2 (germline): LGHDT, YNNKEL (reference sequence). This CDR3 is built from 14 residues. V shed 0 bases and J shed 6 bases, with 11 bases lying between them.

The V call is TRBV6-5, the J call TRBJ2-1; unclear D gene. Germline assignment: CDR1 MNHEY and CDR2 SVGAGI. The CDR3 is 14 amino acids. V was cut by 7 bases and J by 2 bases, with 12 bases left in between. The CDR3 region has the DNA TGTGCCAGCAAGAAGGTAGGAACCTACAATGAGCAGTTCTTC. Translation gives CASKKVGTYNEQFF.

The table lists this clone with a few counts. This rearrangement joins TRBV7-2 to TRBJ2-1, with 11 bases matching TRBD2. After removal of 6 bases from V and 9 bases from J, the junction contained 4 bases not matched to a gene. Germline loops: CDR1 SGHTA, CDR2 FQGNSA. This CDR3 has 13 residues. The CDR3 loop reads CASRPGLAGEQFF. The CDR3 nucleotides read TGTGCCAGCAGACCCGGACTAGCGGGTGAGCAGTTCTTC.

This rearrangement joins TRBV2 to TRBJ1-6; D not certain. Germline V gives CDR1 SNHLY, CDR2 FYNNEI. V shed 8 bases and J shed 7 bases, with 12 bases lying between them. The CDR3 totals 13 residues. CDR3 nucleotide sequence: TGTGCCAGCGAGGCCAGCCCGAATTCACCCCTCCACTTT. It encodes CASEASPNSPLHF.

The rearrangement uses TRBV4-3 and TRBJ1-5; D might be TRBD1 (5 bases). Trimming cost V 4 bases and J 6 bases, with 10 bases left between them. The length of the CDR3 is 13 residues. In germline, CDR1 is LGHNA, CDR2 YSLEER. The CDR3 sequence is CASSRTRVQPQHF. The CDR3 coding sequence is TGCGCCAGCAGCCGCACCAGGGTTCAGCCCCAGCATTTT.

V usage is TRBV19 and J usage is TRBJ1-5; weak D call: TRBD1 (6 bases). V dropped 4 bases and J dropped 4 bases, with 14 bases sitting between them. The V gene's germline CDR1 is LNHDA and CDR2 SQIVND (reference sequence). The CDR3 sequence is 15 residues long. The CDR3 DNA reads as TGTGCCAGTAGTACCGGGACAATACGGAATCAGCCCCAGCATTTT. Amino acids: CASSTGTIRNQPQHF.

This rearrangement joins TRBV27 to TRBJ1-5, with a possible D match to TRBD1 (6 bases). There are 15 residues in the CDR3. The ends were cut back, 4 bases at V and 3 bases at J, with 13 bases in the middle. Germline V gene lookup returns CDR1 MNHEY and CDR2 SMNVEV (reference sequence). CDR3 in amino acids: CASSSLGQINQPQHF. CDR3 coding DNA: TGTGCCAGCAGTTCCCTCGGACAGATCAATCAGCCCCAGCATTTT.

The chain's CDR3 is CASSRSDRATGGYTF. DNA of the CDR3: TGTGCCAGCAGCCGGTCTGACAGGGCGACAGGTGGCTACACCTTC. The chain has TRBV3-1 (or the pseudogene TRBV3-2) and TRBJ1-2; TRBD1 aligns across 7 bases. This CDR3 has 15 amino acids. After removal of 4 bases from V and 7 bases from J, the junction contained 12 bases not matched to a gene. The germline CDR1 and CDR2 sequences are LGHDT and YNNKEL (reference sequence).

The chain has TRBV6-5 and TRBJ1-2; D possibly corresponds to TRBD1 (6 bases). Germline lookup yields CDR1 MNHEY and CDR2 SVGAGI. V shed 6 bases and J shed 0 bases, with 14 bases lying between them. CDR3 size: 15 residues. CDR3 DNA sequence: TGTGCCAGCAGGACTTACAGGGAAGCTAACTATGGCTACACCTTC. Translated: CASRTYREANYGYTF.